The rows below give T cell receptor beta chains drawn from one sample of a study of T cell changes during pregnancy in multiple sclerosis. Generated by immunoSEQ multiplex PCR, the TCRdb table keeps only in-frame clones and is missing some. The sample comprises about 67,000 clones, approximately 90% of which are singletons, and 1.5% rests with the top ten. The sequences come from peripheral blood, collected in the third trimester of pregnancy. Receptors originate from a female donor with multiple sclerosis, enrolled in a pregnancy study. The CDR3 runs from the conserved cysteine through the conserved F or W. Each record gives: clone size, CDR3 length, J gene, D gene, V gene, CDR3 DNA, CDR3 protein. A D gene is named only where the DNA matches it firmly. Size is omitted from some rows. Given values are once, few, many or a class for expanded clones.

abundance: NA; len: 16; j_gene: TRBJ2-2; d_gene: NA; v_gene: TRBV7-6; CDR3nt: TGTGCCAGCAGCTTACTAGGGGGACCGAACACCGGGGAGCTGTTTTTT; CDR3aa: CASSLLGGPNTGELFF
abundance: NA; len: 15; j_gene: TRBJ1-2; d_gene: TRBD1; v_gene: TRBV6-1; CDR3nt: TGTGCCAGCAGTGGACAGGGGTCTTCTAACTATGGCTACACCTTC; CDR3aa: CASSGQGSSNYGYTF
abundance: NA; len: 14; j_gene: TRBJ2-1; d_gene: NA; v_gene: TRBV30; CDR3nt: TGTGCCTTCCAATCTCTAGCCAGCTACAATGAGCAGTTCTTC; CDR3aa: CAFQSLASYNEQFF
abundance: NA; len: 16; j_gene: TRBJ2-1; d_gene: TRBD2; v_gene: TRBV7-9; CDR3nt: TGTGCCAGCACCCATGGGAGGGCTACCTCCTACAATGAGCAGTTCTTC; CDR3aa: CASTHGRATSYNEQFF
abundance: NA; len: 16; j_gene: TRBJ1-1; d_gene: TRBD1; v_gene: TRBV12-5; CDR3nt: TGTGCTAGTGGTTTCGGGACAGGGGGGAGGAACACTGAAGCTTTCTTT; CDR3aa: CASGFGTGGRNTEAFF
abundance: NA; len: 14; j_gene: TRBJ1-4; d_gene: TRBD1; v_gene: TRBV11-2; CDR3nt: TGTGCCAGCAGCTCGGGACAGTGGTGGGAAAAACTGTTTTTT; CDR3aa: CASSSGQWWEKLFF
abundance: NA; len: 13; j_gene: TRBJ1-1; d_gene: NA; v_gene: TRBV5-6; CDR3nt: TGTGCCAGCAGCACGAACAGATTTTCTGAAGCTTTCTTT; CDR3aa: CASSTNRFSEAFF
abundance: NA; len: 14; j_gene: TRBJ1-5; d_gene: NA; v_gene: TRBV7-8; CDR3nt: TGTGCCAGCAGCTCCTACCCTAGCAATCAGCCCCAGCATTTT; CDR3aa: CASSSYPSNQPQHF
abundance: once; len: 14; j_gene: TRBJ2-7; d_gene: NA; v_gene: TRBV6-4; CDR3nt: TGTGCCAGCAGCTTGGACATCTTCCCCTACGAGCAGTACTTC; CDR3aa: CASSLDIFPYEQYF
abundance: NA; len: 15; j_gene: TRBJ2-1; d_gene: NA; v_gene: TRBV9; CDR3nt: TGTGCCAGCACCCCGGGTGGGGGGAGCAACAATGAGCAGTTCTTC; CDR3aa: CASTPGGGSNNEQFF
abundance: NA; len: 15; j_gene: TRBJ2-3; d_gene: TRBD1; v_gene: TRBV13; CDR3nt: TGTGCCAGCAGCCGGGACAGGGACAGCACAGATACGCAGTATTTT; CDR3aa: CASSRDRDSTDTQYF
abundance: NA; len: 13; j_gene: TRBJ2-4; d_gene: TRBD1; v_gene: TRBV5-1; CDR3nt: TGCGCCAGCAGCCCGGGACAGGTAAACATTCAGTACTTC; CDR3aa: CASSPGQVNIQYF
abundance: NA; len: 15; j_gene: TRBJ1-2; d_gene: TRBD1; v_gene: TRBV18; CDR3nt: TGTGCCAGCTCACCAATGGGACAGGACCTCTATGGCTACACCTTC; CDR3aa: CASSPMGQDLYGYTF
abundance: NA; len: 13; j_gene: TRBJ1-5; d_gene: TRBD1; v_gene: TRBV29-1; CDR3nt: TGCAGCGCCAGGACAGGGGCCGATCAGCCCCAGCATTTT; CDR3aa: CSARTGADQPQHF